The 7 T cell receptor beta chains reported below all come from one sample, sequenced in a study of blood T cell repertoires in COVID-19. Only in-frame clones appear in the TCRdb table, and some are missing; sequencing was by immunoSEQ multiplex PCR. The data show about 480,000 clones, 70% to 90% seen once. The sequenced sample consisted of PBMCs or T cells enriched from blood (not recorded which). These receptors were collected from a woman in her sixties who had recovered from COVID-19.

This clone was picked up a small number of times. The chain uses TRBV3-1 (or the pseudogene TRBV3-2) and TRBJ2-7; 7 nucleotides align to TRBD1. This CDR3 contains 14 residues. Germline loops: CDR1 LGHDT, CDR2 YNNKEL (reference sequence). V gave up 1 base and J gave up 2 bases; unmatched junction bases: 2. CDR3 bases: TGTGCCAGCAGCCAAGGGACAGGAGCCTACGAGCAGTACGTC. This gives the protein CASSQGTGAYEQYV.

The CDR3, as DNA: TGTGCCAGCAGTTTTCTAAGTTTGGGACAGCTGAACTATGGCTACACCTTC. Amino acid sequence: CASSFLSLGQLNYGYTF. J is TRBJ1-2 and V is TRBV28, with TRBD1 matching over 7 bases. This CDR3 is 17 amino acids long. J gave up 2 bases and V 3 bases, and 12 bases lay outside the gene matches. CDR1 MDHEN and CDR2 SYDVKM come from the germline V gene.

In this sample, this clone turned up once. The chain combines TRBV7-2 with TRBJ2-2, with TRBD2 identical over 7 bases. Germline lookup yields CDR1 SGHTA and CDR2 FQGNSA. The J segment lost 5 bases and the V segment lost 4 bases, leaving 4 bases of the junction unmatched. This CDR3 contains 14 residues. The CDR3 DNA follows: TGTGCCAGCAGCTCATGGGGGGGTACCGGGGAGCTGTTTTTT. Encoded protein: CASSSWGGTGELFF.

This clone has a handful of counts. Here the CDR3 reads CASSRPDRGETGELFF. In nucleotides, the CDR3 is TGTGCCAGCAGCCGACCGGACAGGGGGGAGACCGGGGAGCTGTTTTTT. The genes are TRBV27 and TRBJ2-2; 10 bases are a match to TRBD1. V lost 6 bases and J lost 5; bases outside the gene matches: 9. Per the germline V gene, CDR1 is MNHEY and CDR2 is SMNVEV (reference sequence). The CDR3 runs to 16 residues.

The chain links TRBV19 to TRBJ1-6; no reliable D call. V was trimmed by 0 bases and J by 8 bases, leaving 14 bases between them. CDR1 and CDR2 (germline): LNHDA, SQIVND (reference sequence). The CDR3 sequence is 16 residues long. The CDR3 sequence is CASSIDAGPWDSPLHF. In DNA, the CDR3 is TGTGCCAGTAGTATAGACGCAGGCCCCTGGGATTCACCCCTCCACTTT.

The chain uses TRBV27 and TRBJ2-6; D possibly corresponds to TRBD1 (5 bases). The V and J ends lost 3 bases and 1 base respectively, with 16 bases between them. The CDR3 extends over 18 amino acids. Germline CDR1 MNHEY, CDR2 SMNVEV (reference sequence). The CDR3 DNA follows: TGTGCCAGCAGTTTTTTGGTAGGGGCGCTTTCTGGGGCCAACGTCCTGACTTTC. Translation: CASSFLVGALSGANVLTF.

The gene calls are TRBV18 and TRBJ1-4; the match to TRBD1 covers 10 bases. With V trimmed by 3 bases and J by 7 bases, 8 bases remained unmatched. CDR1 is KGHSH, CDR2 LQKENI, per germline. The length of the CDR3 is 16 residues. CDR3 region: CASSPGSGTGAEKLFF. The CDR3 nucleotides read TGTGCCAGCTCACCGGGGTCCGGGACAGGGGCTGAAAAACTGTTTTTT. The variable domain in full, completed from reference TRBV18 and TRBJ1-4, reads NAGVMQNPRHLVRRRGQEARLRCSPMKGHSHVYWYRQLPEEGLKFMVYLQKENIIDESGMPKERFSAEFPKEGPSILRIQQVVRGDSAAYFCASSPGSGTGAEKLFFGSGTQLSVL.